A selection of T cell receptor beta chains follows, all from one sample in a study of cytomegalovirus exposure and HLA in healthy donors. Sequencing used immunoSEQ multiplex PCR; TCRdb keeps in-frame clones, though not all of them. Of approximately 100,000 clones listed, around 79% are singletons. Input material: PBMCs. The source is a woman in her thirties or forties in good health and CMV-seronegative. Both conserved end residues are part of each CDR3. A D gene is named only where the DNA matches it firmly. Only part of the rows carry a size: once, few, many, or a class if the clone is expanded.

j_call d_call clone_size v_call cdr3_nt cdr3_aa
TRBJ1-5 . . TRBV5-1 TGCGCCAGCAGCTTGGACACCCATCAGCCCCAGCATTTT CASSLDTHQPQHF
TRBJ2-7 . . TRBV7-2 TGTGCCAGCAGCTTAAGTGTACAGGACCTCTACGAGCAGTACTTC CASSLSVQDLYEQYF
TRBJ1-1 TRBD1 . TRBV7-6 TGTGCCAGCAGCCACCGGGACAGCGAAGCTTTCTTT CASSHRDSEAFF
TRBJ1-1 TRBD1 . TRBV2 TGTGCCAGCAGTCCCGGAGGGACAGGGGGATTCGCTTTCTTT CASSPGGTGGFAFF
TRBJ1-1 . once TRBV6-1 TGTGCCAGCAGTGCCCTCGACAGGATTGGCACTGAAGCTTTCTTT CASSALDRIGTEAFF
TRBJ1-6 . . TRBV7-3 TGTGTCAGCAGCTCCACAGTGGGCGCGGGGGCACCCCTCCACTTT CVSSSTVGAGAPLHF
TRBJ2-1 TRBD2 . TRBV5-8 TGTGCCAGCACCCTCGGATGGACTAGCGGGGGGTATGAGCAGTTCTTC CASTLGWTSGGYEQFF
TRBJ1-4 . once TRBV5-1 TGCGCCAGCAGCTTGTCTGGGGGGGTGGGCGAAAAACTGTTTTTT CASSLSGGVGEKLFF
TRBJ1-2 . . TRBV29-1 TGCAGCGTCCCGGGGGGCGCAAGTGGCTACACCTTC CSVPGGASGYTF
TRBJ1-6 . . TRBV19 TGTGCCAGTAGTATGGGCAGCTCCTATAATTCACCCCTCCACTTT CASSMGSSYNSPLHF
TRBJ1-2 . . TRBV30 TGTGCCTGGAGTATGCGGCAGGGTGGCTACACCTTC CAWSMRQGGYTF
TRBJ1-1 . . TRBV6-5 TGTGCCAGCAGTTTACAGGGTACGGTGAACACTGAAGCTTTCTTT CASSLQGTVNTEAFF
TRBJ1-1 TRBD1 . TRBV30 TGTGCCTGGAACCTAGGGGGCCTCACTGAAGCTTTCTTT CAWNLGGLTEAFF
TRBJ2-5 . . TRBV5-4 TGTGCCAGCAGCTTTGGTAGAGAGACCCAGTACTTC CASSFGRETQYF
TRBJ2-5 TRBD2 . TRBV9 TGTGCCAGCAGCGTAGGAGGACTAGGCCAAGAGACCCAGTACTTC CASSVGGLGQETQYF
TRBJ1-1 TRBD1 . TRBV7-9 TGTGCCAGCAGGTCGACAGGGTACACTGAAGCTTTCTTT CASRSTGYTEAFF
TRBJ2-3 TRBD2 . TRBV7-2 TGTGCCAGCAGCTCTTCTAAAGGCGGGGGGGGCCAAAGCGCGCAGTATTTT CASSSSKGGGGQSAQYF
TRBJ1-5 . . TRBV28 TGTGCCAGCAGTACCGGTGTTATAGGCGGTCAGCCCCAGCATTTT CASSTGVIGGQPQHF
TRBJ1-1 . once TRBV7-3 TGTGCCAGCAGCTTTCTACTCTGCGAAAAGAACACTGAAGCTTTCTTT CASSFLLCEKNTEAFF
TRBJ2-1 TRBD1 few TRBV5-1 TGCGCCAGCAGCTTGGGGGGACAGGGTAAGGGGAATGAGCAGTTCTTC CASSLGGQGKGNEQFF
TRBJ1-1 TRBD1 few TRBV5-5 TGTGCCAGCAGCTTCAGACAGGGGGCCCTAAGCGCTGAAGCTTTCTTT CASSFRQGALSAEAFF
TRBJ1-6 TRBD1 . TRBV5-1 TGCGCCAGCAGCGGGCTGGGACAGGCTAATTCACCCCTCCACTTT CASSGLGQANSPLHF
TRBJ1-3 . few TRBV6-5 TGTGCCAGCAGTTATGGGACTTTCGATTCTGGAAACACCATATATTTT CASSYGTFDSGNTIYF
TRBJ1-2 TRBD1 . TRBV5-1 TGCGCCAGCAGCTTGTCTGGGACAGATAACTACACCTTC CASSLSGTDNYTF
TRBJ1-1 TRBD1 . TRBV5-1 TGCGCCAGCAGCCCGTGGGACAGAAGGAACACTGAAGCTTTCTTT CASSPWDRRNTEAFF
TRBJ2-7 . . TRBV4-2 TGTGCCAGCAGCCACAGTACGGGTTTCTCCTACGAGCAGTACTTC CASSHSTGFSYEQYF
TRBJ2-2 TRBD2 . TRBV5-1 TGCGCCAGCAGCTTGAGGGAGGGCGGGGAGCTGTTTTTT CASSLREGGELFF
TRBJ1-5 TRBD1 . TRBV25-1 TGTGCCAGCAGTCGACAGGGGGATCAGCCCCAGCATTTT CASSRQGDQPQHF
TRBJ1-5 . . TRBV18 TGTGCCAGCTCGAGAGGTAGTGATCAGCCCCAGCATTTT CASSRGSDQPQHF
TRBJ2-1 TRBD2 . TRBV4-1 TGCGCCAGCAGCCCTAGCGGGGGGGTGAATGAGCAGTTCTTC CASSPSGGVNEQFF
TRBJ2-4 . . TRBV13 TGTGCCAGCAGCTTGAATTTAGACATTCAGTACTTC CASSLNLDIQYF
TRBJ2-5 . . TRBV29-1 TGCAGCGTTTCCTTGACTAACGGAGAGACCCAGTACTTC CSVSLTNGETQYF
TRBJ1-1 TRBD1 . TRBV6-5 TGTGCCAGCAGAAGGAACAGGGGGAGCACTGAAGCTTTCTTT CASRRNRGSTEAFF
TRBJ1-2 . . TRBV4-2 TGTGCCAGCAGCCAAGATAAAGGCGGCGGCTACACCTTC CASSQDKGGGYTF
TRBJ1-2 TRBD1 few TRBV19 TGTGCCAGTAGTGAGGGACGACAGGGAAACTATGGCTACACCTTC CASSEGRQGNYGYTF
TRBJ2-4 TRBD2 . TRBV4-1 TGCGCCAGCAGCCAAGGGGTAGTAGCGGGATCGGTCAAAAACATTCAGTACTTC CASSQGVVAGSVKNIQYF
TRBJ1-6 . . TRBV6-4 TGTGCCAGCAGTTCCGACGGGGAGAACTCACCCCTCCACTTT CASSSDGENSPLHF